This is a list of T cell receptor beta chains from one sample in a study of shared clonotypes between healthy human individuals. TCRdb keeps only in-frame clones here, not all; method: immunoSEQ multiplex PCR. The data hold 1.6 million or so clones, with approximately 98.5% observed a single time. The sequenced material came from naive CD4+ T cells sorted from blood. The receptor set was obtained from a man aged 30-40 years in good health. CDR3s include the opening cysteine and the closing phenylalanine or tryptophan. The order of the fields is CDR3 length, J gene, V gene, clone size, D gene, CDR3 DNA, CDR3 protein. The D gene is left open where the match is weak. The size field is filled for only some rows; it gives once, few, many or a size class.

CDR3 length: 17
J gene: TRBJ2-6
V gene: TRBV19
clone size: NA
D gene: TRBD1
CDR3 DNA: TGTGCCAGTAGTACGGGACAGGACCTCTCTGGGGCCAACGTCCTGACTTTC
CDR3 protein: CASSTGQDLSGANVLTF

CDR3 length: 14
J gene: TRBJ2-1
V gene: TRBV6-6
clone size: NA
D gene: NA
CDR3 DNA: TGTGCCAGCAGTTACTCGGGACCACTCAACGGGCAGTTCTTC
CDR3 protein: CASSYSGPLNGQFF

CDR3 length: 14
J gene: TRBJ2-7
V gene: TRBV7-3
clone size: NA
D gene: TRBD2
CDR3 DNA: TGTGCCAGCAGCTTAGTAGCGGGAGTAAGAGAGCAGTACTTC
CDR3 protein: CASSLVAGVREQYF

CDR3 length: 15
J gene: TRBJ1-1
V gene: TRBV7-9
clone size: NA
D gene: TRBD1
CDR3 DNA: TGTGCCAGCAGCTTAGTACAGGGGCGGAACACTGAAGCTTTCTTT
CDR3 protein: CASSLVQGRNTEAFF

CDR3 length: 15
J gene: TRBJ2-2
V gene: TRBV7-9
clone size: NA
D gene: NA
CDR3 DNA: TGTGCCAGCAGACTTATTCGGGGGGCCGCCGGGGAGCTGTTTTTT
CDR3 protein: CASRLIRGAAGELFF

CDR3 length: 15
J gene: TRBJ1-3
V gene: TRBV6-5
clone size: NA
D gene: TRBD1
CDR3 DNA: TGTGCCAGCAGACCCGACAGGGCGTCTGGAAACACCATATATTTT
CDR3 protein: CASRPDRASGNTIYF

CDR3 length: 15
J gene: TRBJ2-7
V gene: TRBV5-1
clone size: NA
D gene: TRBD2
CDR3 DNA: TGCGCCAGCAGCTTGCTAGGACTAGCGCCGTACGAGCAGTACTTC
CDR3 protein: CASSLLGLAPYEQYF

CDR3 length: 15
J gene: TRBJ2-7
V gene: TRBV5-4
clone size: once
D gene: TRBD1
CDR3 DNA: TGTGCCAGCAGCTCGCGGACAGGGGGACTCTACGAGCAGTACTTC
CDR3 protein: CASSSRTGGLYEQYF

CDR3 length: 15
J gene: TRBJ1-5
V gene: TRBV19
clone size: NA
D gene: NA
CDR3 DNA: TGTGCCAGTAGTATTCAGACAGGCAGCAATCAGCCCCAGCATTTT
CDR3 protein: CASSIQTGSNQPQHF

CDR3 length: 13
J gene: TRBJ1-2
V gene: TRBV5-1
clone size: NA
D gene: TRBD1
CDR3 DNA: TGCGCCAGCAGCATGGACAGGGGATTTGGCTACACCTTC
CDR3 protein: CASSMDRGFGYTF

CDR3 length: 13
J gene: TRBJ2-2
V gene: TRBV27
clone size: NA
D gene: NA
CDR3 DNA: TGTGCCAGCAGTTCCGAGATTGGCGGGGAGCTGTTTTTT
CDR3 protein: CASSSEIGGELFF

CDR3 length: 17
J gene: TRBJ2-2
V gene: TRBV9
clone size: NA
D gene: TRBD2
CDR3 DNA: TGTGCCAGCAGCGCCGGGGTCGGCGGGAGGGTCACCGGGGAGCTGTTTTTT
CDR3 protein: CASSAGVGGRVTGELFF

CDR3 length: 14
J gene: TRBJ2-7
V gene: TRBV5-4
clone size: NA
D gene: NA
CDR3 DNA: TGTGCCAGCAGCCGGACATCGGAAACCTACGAGCAGTACTTC
CDR3 protein: CASSRTSETYEQYF

CDR3 length: 15
J gene: TRBJ2-5
V gene: TRBV7-9
clone size: NA
D gene: NA
CDR3 DNA: TGTGCCAGCAGCTTCCCCGTGTCGTTTTCTCAGACCCAGTACTTC
CDR3 protein: CASSFPVSFSQTQYF

CDR3 length: 16
J gene: TRBJ2-7
V gene: TRBV11-3
clone size: NA
D gene: TRBD1
CDR3 DNA: TGTGCCAGCAGCCCTAACAGGGGGCACTACTCCTACGAGCAGTACTTC
CDR3 protein: CASSPNRGHYSYEQYF